The table lists the clone carrying this T cell receptor (beta chain) with a count of one. These data are taken from a study of OX40 agonist ivuxolimab in advanced cancers. Across the whole study: The study treated patients with ivuxolimab, an agonistic anti-OX40 (CD134) antibody. Patients received ivuxolimab, an intravenous treatment, every 2 weeks at 0.01 to 10 mg/kg. Partial responses occurred in Three dose-escalation patients, one with hepatocellular carcinoma and two with cutaneous melanoma.

Germline CDR1 MNHNY, CDR2 SVGAGI (reference sequence). Between the trimmed V and J ends, which lost 6 bases and 5 bases, there was a span of 14 bases. The length of the CDR3 is 13 residues. Sequenced by immunoSEQ multiplex PCR; TCRdb stores in-frame clones only, minus some. The sample contains about 98,000 clones, 87% of which appear only once. The chain links TRBV6-6 to TRBJ2-7; no reliable D call. Sequenced here: CD4+ or CD8+ T cells sorted from blood, sampled in a trial of the OX40 agonist ivuxolimab. This clonotype was sampled from an adult with an advanced solid tumor such as melanoma, head and neck, liver or kidney cancer. CDR3 residues: CASRMASGNEQYF. In DNA form, the CDR3 reads TGTGCCAGCAGAATGGCCTCGGGTAACGAGCAGTACTTC.